The clone carrying this T cell receptor beta chain was observed a handful of times. The antigen remains unidentified. The CDR3 length is 12 residues. Germline lookup yields CDR1 SQVTM and CDR2 ANQGSEA. V lost 5 bases, J lost 6 bases, and 3 bases stayed unmatched. These data come from a study of T-cell reconstitution after alpha-beta-depleted transplantation in children. Study-level findings and limits: In some patients, recipient T cells and intrathymic progenitors surviving conditioning explained high day-60 diversity.

A TCRbeta library incorporating unique molecular identifiers was prepared. Via MiXCR, TCRdb re-called the PCR reads, giving one row per CDR3 protein. The table includes around 490,000 distinct CDR3 sequences, more than 9.5% detected once. The sample here was PBMCs, mostly from graft donor cells, taken 180 days after TCRalphabeta/CD19-depleted stem cell transplant. The rearrangement uses TRBV29-1 and TRBJ2-1; 8 bases align to TRBD1. The source of this sequence is a female patient between 2 and 15 years old who had a stem cell transplant for aplastic anemia, so the T cells may come from the graft donor. The CDR3 reads CSVHQGANEQFF. As DNA, the CDR3 is TGCAGCGTTCACCAGGGGGCCAATGAGCAGTTCTTC.